The 4 T cell receptor beta chains presented below share a single source sample, sequenced in a study of cytomegalovirus exposure and HLA in healthy donors. Generated by immunoSEQ multiplex PCR, the TCRdb table keeps only in-frame clones and is missing some. The sample carries 65,000 to 70,000 clones, about 89% recorded once. Material for sequencing was PBMCs. These receptors originate from a man aged 18 to 29 in good health and CMV-seronegative.

The rearrangement joins TRBV10-3 to TRBJ1-5; D is ambiguous. CDR3 length: 13 residues. The germline V gene encodes CDR1 ENHRY and CDR2 SYGVKD. Trimming took 4 bases from V and 4 from J, leaving 8 bases between them. The DNA of the CDR3 is TGTGCCATCAGTGGTTTGAGGAATCAGCCCCAGCATTTT. This translates into CAISGLRNQPQHF.

Only one count was recorded for this clone. The chain carries TRBV9 and TRBJ2-2; 9 bases fit TRBD2. This CDR3 contains 19 residues. CDR1 and CDR2 from the germline V gene are SGDLS and YYNGEE. Trimming cost V 5 bases and J 0 bases; bases outside gene matches: 14. CDR3 coding DNA: TGTGCCAGCAGTCCCCACCTAAGCGGGAGGACTTCGAACACCGGGGAGCTGTTTTTT. As protein: CASSPHLSGRTSNTGELFF.

This clone was seen a few times. This rearrangement joins TRBV4-1 to TRBJ2-1; 8 bases map to TRBD1. The CDR3 runs to 15 residues. Germline-derived CDR1 and CDR2 are MGHRA and YSYEKL. Trimming removed 4 bases from V and 8 bases from J; junction bases left unmatched: 10. CDR3 amino acids: CASSRLTGEYDEQFF. In nucleotides, the CDR3 is TGCGCCAGCAGCCGTCTGACAGGGGAGTACGATGAGCAGTTCTTC.

The genes are TRBV30 and TRBJ1-4; weak D call: TRBD1 (5 bases). The CDR3 runs 13 residues. Germline CDR1 GTSNPN, CDR2 SVGIG (reference sequence). Trimming removed 1 base from V and 5 bases from J, with 8 bases in between. For the CDR3, the DNA is TGTGCCTGGAGTGGCAGGGAAAATGAAAAACTGTTTTTT. Its protein product is CAWSGRENEKLFF.